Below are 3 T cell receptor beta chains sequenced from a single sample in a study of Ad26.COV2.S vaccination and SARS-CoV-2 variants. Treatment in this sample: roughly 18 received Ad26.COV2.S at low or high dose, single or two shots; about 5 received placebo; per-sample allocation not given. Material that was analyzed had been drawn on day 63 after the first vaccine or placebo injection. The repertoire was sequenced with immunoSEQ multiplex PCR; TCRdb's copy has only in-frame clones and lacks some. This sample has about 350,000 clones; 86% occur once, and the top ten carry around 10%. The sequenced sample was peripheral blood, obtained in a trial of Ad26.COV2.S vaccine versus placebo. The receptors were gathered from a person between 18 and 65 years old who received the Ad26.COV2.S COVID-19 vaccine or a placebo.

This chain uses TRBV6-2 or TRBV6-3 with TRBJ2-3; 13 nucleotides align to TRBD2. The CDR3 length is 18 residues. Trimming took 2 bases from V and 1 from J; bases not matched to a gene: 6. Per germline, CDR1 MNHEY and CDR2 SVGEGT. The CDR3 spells CASSYARTSGRGTDTQYF. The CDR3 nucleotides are TGTGCCAGCAGTTACGCCCGGACTAGCGGGAGAGGCACAGATACGCAGTATTTT.

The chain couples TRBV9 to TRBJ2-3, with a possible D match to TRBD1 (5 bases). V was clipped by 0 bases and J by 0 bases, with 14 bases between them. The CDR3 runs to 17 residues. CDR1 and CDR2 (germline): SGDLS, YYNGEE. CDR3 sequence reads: CASSVEGQGLSTDTQYF. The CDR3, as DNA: TGTGCCAGCAGCGTAGAAGGCCAGGGCCTTAGCACAGATACGCAGTATTTT.

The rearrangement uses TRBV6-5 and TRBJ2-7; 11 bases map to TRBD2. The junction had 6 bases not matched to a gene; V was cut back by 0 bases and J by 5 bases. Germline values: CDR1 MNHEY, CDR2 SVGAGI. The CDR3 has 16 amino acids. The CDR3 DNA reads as TGTGCCAGCAGTTACTCTAGCGGGAGGGCCCTCGACGAGCAGTACTTC. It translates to CASSYSSGRALDEQYF.